The clone carrying this T cell receptor beta chain appeared a few times. TCRdb reprocessed the RT-PCR reads via MiXCR and lists one record per CDR3 protein. Here the sample spans hundreds of thousands of distinct CDR3 sequences, 16% being singletons. This sample was included in a study of patients and donors after allogeneic stem cell transplantation. Sequencing was carried out using blood, either unsorted or a sorted T cell fraction (not recorded which). The source is a human donor who was either an allogeneic HSCT recipient or a stem cell or donor lymphocyte infusion donor (not recorded which). It is not recorded whose cells these are; they may come from a transplant donor.

The CDR3 region is CASSLRRSSYNEQFF. The CDR3 nucleotides read TGTGCCAGCAGTTTGCGGAGGAGCTCCTACAATGAGCAGTTCTTC. The rearrangement links TRBV28 to TRBJ2-1, with D tentatively TRBD2 (5 bases). The CDR3 spans 15 residues. Trimming left V 3 bases short and J 0 bases short, with 9 bases between. Per germline, CDR1 MDHEN and CDR2 SYDVKM.